This T cell receptor (beta chain) was documented in a study of T cells in Graves' hyperthyroidism and ophthalmopathy. RNA transcripts provided the source from which TCR beta CDR3 regions were amplified. With the HTBI primer set, the TCR CDR3 went through a first round of RT-PCR. TCRdb re-derived calls from the multiplex PCR reads in MiXCR, one entry per CDR3 protein. Here the sample spans about 840,000 distinct CDR3 sequences, approximately 40% being singletons. The CDR3 sequence is 14 residues long. With 11 bases removed from V and 2 bases from J, the gap between germline ends came to 15 bases. This TCR derives from a man aged 18 to 30 with Graves' hyperthyroidism. The specimen was blood. The chain links TRBV12-3 or TRBV12-4 to TRBJ2-2; D uncertain. The CDR3 reads CAGRSTPNTGELFF. DNA of the CDR3: TGTGCCGGTCGATCTACGCCCAACACCGGGGAGCTGTTTTTT.